The 26 T cell receptor beta chains below come from one sample, sequenced in a study of blood T cell repertoires in COVID-19. The repertoire was sequenced with immunoSEQ multiplex PCR; TCRdb's copy has only in-frame clones and lacks some. The repertoire holds about 180,000 clones, with roughly 80% as singletons. Sequenced sample: PBMCs or T cells enriched from blood (not recorded which). The receptors were gathered from a woman aged 40 to 50 with acute COVID-19.

CDR3 region: CASSPGQMNTEAFF. The CDR3 bases are TGTGCCAGCAGCCCGGGACAGATGAACACTGAAGCTTTCTTT. This chain links TRBV3-1 (or the pseudogene TRBV3-2) with TRBJ1-1; 7 bases are a match to TRBD1. This CDR3 has 14 amino acids. V shed 4 bases and J 0 bases; nucleotides not matched to a gene: 2. Germline V gives CDR1 LGHDT, CDR2 YNNKEL (reference sequence).

The chain links TRBV18 to TRBJ1-1; D not certain. Trimming removed 5 bases at V and 6 bases at J, with 19 bases between. The CDR3 runs 15 residues. The germline CDR1 and CDR2 sequences are KGHSH and LQKENI. The CDR3 protein is CASSFSPPGLAEAFF. The CDR3 nucleotides read TGTGCCAGCTCATTCTCCCCCCCTGGGCTCGCTGAAGCTTTCTTT.

The chain joins TRBV7-3 to TRBJ2-1; weak D call: TRBD2 (6 bases). CDR1 SGHTA and CDR2 FQGTGA come from the germline V gene. The CDR3 extends over 15 amino acids. Trimming took off 2 bases at V and 4 bases at J, with 12 bases between the two ends. The CDR3 is CASSLGVAVYNEQFF. CDR3 nucleotides: TGTGCCAGCAGCTTAGGGGTAGCGGTATACAATGAGCAGTTCTTC.

The chain joins TRBV11-3 to TRBJ2-1; maybe TRBD2 (5 bases). This CDR3 is built from 16 residues. Germline values: CDR1 SGHNT, CDR2 YENEEA. With 5 bases removed from V and 5 bases from J, the gap between germline ends came to 19 bases. CDR3 sequence reads: CASSNGRGRIDNEQFF. The CDR3 DNA follows: TGTGCCAGCAGCAACGGTCGGGGTCGAATCGACAATGAGCAGTTCTTC.

The V call is TRBV25-1, the J call TRBJ2-1; 8 bases align to TRBD2. With 6 bases clipped from V and 6 bases from J, the junction kept 7 bases outside the gene matches. Germline lookup yields CDR1 MGHDK and CDR2 SYGVNS. The CDR3 sequence is 14 residues long. CDR3 sequence reads: CASSIAGWSNEQFF. CDR3 DNA sequence: TGTGCCAGCAGCATAGCGGGATGGTCCAATGAGCAGTTCTTC.

This clone was detected a few times. V is TRBV30 and J is TRBJ2-3; a weak D match, TRBD1 (7 bases). The CDR3 loop spans 14 amino acids. V lost 4 bases and J 2 bases, leaving 13 bases between the germline ends. Germline V lookup: CDR1 GTSNPN, CDR2 SVGIG (reference sequence). In DNA form, the CDR3 reads TGTGCCTGGACGCGGGACAGAAACACAGATACGCAGTATTTT. Translated: CAWTRDRNTDTQYF. The complete variable domain, with remaining parts taken from reference TRBV30 and TRBJ2-3, reads SQTIHQWPATLVQPVGSPLSLECTVEGTSNPNLYWYRQAAGRGLQLLFYSVGIGQISSEVPQNLSASRPQDRQFILSSKKLLLSDSGFYLCAWTRDRNTDTQYFGPGTRLTVL.

The rearrangement joins TRBV30 to TRBJ2-1, with D perhaps TRBD2 (6 bases). CDR1 GTSNPN and CDR2 SVGIG come from the germline V gene (reference sequence). This CDR3 region has 14 residues. Deletions cut 5 bases from V and 6 bases from J, with 17 bases between. The chain's CDR3 is CAWAGLPNPNEQFF. The CDR3, as DNA: TGTGCCTGGGCGGGACTCCCAAACCCCAATGAGCAGTTCTTC.

J is TRBJ1-2 and V is TRBV11-2, with D uncertain. The CDR3 has 14 residues. The germline V gene encodes CDR1 SGHAT and CDR2 FQNNGV. Trimming stripped 4 bases from V and 4 bases from J, with 13 bases between. The CDR3 DNA sequence: TGTGCCAGCAGCTCCCTACGTGGTGGCTATGGCTACACCTTC. As protein: CASSSLRGGYGYTF.

A few counts support this clone. This chain links TRBV6-5 with TRBJ2-1; possibly TRBD1 for D (6 bases). CDR3 length: 16 amino acids. Germline V gives CDR1 MNHEY, CDR2 SVGAGI. The V end was cut by 4 bases, the J end by 6 bases, with 19 bases between. The CDR3 here is CASSWGQGQVLNEQFF. DNA of the CDR3: TGTGCCAGCAGTTGGGGGCAGGGTCAAGTTCTCAATGAGCAGTTCTTC.

This chain uses TRBV27 with TRBJ2-4; no clear D gene. V lost 7 bases and J 0 bases, leaving 16 bases between the germline ends. CDR1 and CDR2 (germline): MNHEY, SMNVEV (reference sequence). The CDR3 has 16 residues. CDR3 protein: CASTPIMSLAKNIQYF. The CDR3 DNA sequence: TGTGCCAGCACCCCAATAATGTCACTAGCCAAAAACATTCAGTACTTC.

The rearrangement joins TRBV19 to TRBJ1-2; D remains unclear. The CDR3 has 13 amino acids. CDR1 LNHDA and CDR2 SQIVND come from the germline V gene (reference sequence). Trimming removed 3 bases at V and 5 bases at J, with 10 bases between. The CDR3 reads CASSMVGGYGYTF. The CDR3 coding sequence is TGTGCCAGTAGTATGGTTGGAGGTTATGGCTACACCTTC.

V usage is TRBV5-6 and J usage is TRBJ2-3, with 9 nucleotides matching TRBD2. Germline CDR1 and CDR2: SGHDT and YYEEEE. V lost 1 base, J lost 1 base, and 4 bases stayed unmatched. This CDR3 is built from 16 residues. This CDR3 is CASSLSRTSGTDTQYF. The CDR3 DNA sequence: TGTGCCAGCAGCTTGTCCAGGACTAGCGGCACAGATACGCAGTATTTT.

The chain joins TRBV7-6 to TRBJ1-1; D remains ambiguous. Trimming cost V 2 bases and J 5 bases, with 12 bases left between them. This CDR3 has 14 residues. In germline, CDR1 is SGHVS, CDR2 FNYEAQ. The CDR3 DNA reads TGTGCCAGCAGCTTAAGGGAGGGCGGGACTGAAGCTTTCTTT. Protein product: CASSLREGGTEAFF.

In DNA, the CDR3 is TGTGCCAGTAGACGACAGAGCGACACAGATACGCAGTATTTT. This gives the protein CASRRQSDTDTQYF. The J gene is TRBJ2-3, the V gene TRBV19, with D perhaps matching TRBD1 (5 bases). Germline CDR1 and CDR2: LNHDA and SQIVND (reference sequence). V lost 6 bases and J 2 bases, leaving 12 bases between the germline ends. The CDR3 sequence is 14 residues long.

The CDR3 sequence: CASSLVGSYEQYF. The DNA for the CDR3 is TGCGCCAGCAGCTTGGTCGGCTCCTACGAGCAGTACTTC. The rearrangement links TRBV5-1 to TRBJ2-7; unclear D gene. Germline assignment: CDR1 SGHRS and CDR2 YFSETQ. Trimming stripped 0 bases from V and 0 bases from J, with 4 bases between. The CDR3 consists of 13 residues. Full variable domain (remainder filled in from reference TRBV5-1 and TRBJ2-7): KAGVTQTPRYLIKTRGQQVTLSCSPISGHRSVSWYQQTPGQGLQFLFEYFSETQRNKGNFPGRFSGRQFSNSRSEMNVSTLELGDSALYLCASSLVGSYEQYFGPGTRLTVT.

The V gene is TRBV7-9, the J gene TRBJ2-1, with 14 positions matching TRBD2. Germline CDR1 SEHNR, CDR2 FQNEAQ (reference sequence). The J segment lost 2 bases and the V segment lost 6 bases, leaving 12 bases of the junction unmatched. The CDR3 extends over 19 amino acids. In DNA form, the CDR3 reads TGTGCCAGCAGTTCCTCCGGGACTAGCGGGAGTAGTCCCTACAATGAGCAGTTCTTC. Its translation is CASSSSGTSGSSPYNEQFF.

This rearrangement joins TRBV2 to TRBJ2-5, with TRBD1 matching 7 bases. This CDR3 comprises 15 residues. The V and J ends lost 6 bases and 4 bases, in that order; junction bases with no gene match: 11. Germline CDR1 is SNHLY and CDR2 is FYNNEI. The CDR3 here is CASRRNRGWGETQYF. CDR3 bases: TGTGCCAGCAGACGGAACAGGGGTTGGGGAGAGACCCAGTACTTC.

The chain is built from TRBV19 and TRBJ1-5; TRBD1 matches at 7 bases. Looked up from germline, CDR1 is LNHDA and CDR2 is SQIVND (reference sequence). The CDR3 totals 14 residues. V lost 5 bases to trimming and J lost 6 bases; unmatched junction nucleotides: 7. In DNA form, the CDR3 reads TGTGCCAGTAGTCTCACAGGGGTTATTCAGCCCCAGCATTTT. It codes for CASSLTGVIQPQHF. The complete variable domain, with remaining parts taken from reference TRBV19 and TRBJ1-5, reads DGGITQSPKYLFRKEGQNVTLSCEQNLNHDAMYWYRQDPGQGLRLIYYSQIVNDFQKGDIAEGYSVSREKKESFPLTVTSAQKNPTAFYLCASSLTGVIQPQHFGDGTRLSIL.

The chain carries TRBV6-1 and TRBJ2-7; maybe TRBD2 (5 bases). The CDR3 totals 13 residues. CDR1 is MNHNS and CDR2 is SASEGT in the germline V gene. V was cut by 1 base and J by 6 bases, with 10 bases left in between. The CDR3 bases are TGTGCCAGCAGTGAAGTGCTAGCAGGCGAGCAGTACGTC. It translates to CASSEVLAGEQYV.

This chain joins TRBV5-1 and TRBJ1-6, with 10 bases identical to TRBD1. Germline-derived CDR1 and CDR2 are SGHRS and YFSETQ. V gave up 4 bases and J gave up 8 bases; unmatched junction bases: 3. This CDR3 is 14 amino acids long. The CDR3 region is CASSIGTGDSPLHF. The CDR3 nucleotides are TGCGCCAGCAGCATAGGGACAGGGGATTCACCCCTCCACTTT.

V usage is TRBV9 and J usage is TRBJ2-2; tentative D call: TRBD1 (6 bases). Per the germline V gene, CDR1 is SGDLS and CDR2 is YYNGEE. CDR3 length: 16 residues. Between the trimmed V and J ends, which lost 1 base and 2 bases, there was a span of 12 bases. CDR3 amino acids: CASSVTNRVNTGELFF. The CDR3 region has the DNA TGTGCCAGCAGCGTAACAAACAGGGTCAACACCGGGGAGCTGTTTTTT. Full variable domain (missing parts from reference TRBV9 and TRBJ2-2): DSGVTQTPKHLITATGQRVTLRCSPRSGDLSVYWYQQSLDQGLQFLIQYYNGEERAKGNILERFSAQQFPDLHSELNLSSLELGDSALYFCASSVTNRVNTGELFFGEGSRLTVL.

The rearrangement uses TRBV7-2 and TRBJ2-1; TRBD2 matches at 10 bases. The V and J ends lost 3 bases and 8 bases, in that order; junction bases with no gene match: 7. CDR1 is SGHTA and CDR2 is FQGNSA in the germline V gene. CDR3 length: 15 residues. In DNA form, the CDR3 reads TGTGCCAGCAGCTTGGGACTAGCGTTTTCCGATGAGCAGTTCTTC. This encodes CASSLGLAFSDEQFF.

The chain has TRBV5-1 and TRBJ1-1; D possibly corresponds to TRBD1 (5 bases). With 4 bases removed from V and 8 bases from J, the gap between germline ends came to 12 bases. The V gene's germline CDR1 is SGHRS and CDR2 YFSETQ. The CDR3 runs to 12 residues. CDR3 nucleotide sequence: TGCGCCAGCAGCCCGGCGGGACGGGAAGCTTTCTTT. Encoded protein: CASSPAGREAFF. Looking up the rest from reference TRBV5-1 and TRBJ1-1 gives the full variable domain: KAGVTQTPRYLIKTRGQQVTLSCSPISGHRSVSWYQQTPGQGLQFLFEYFSETQRNKGNFPGRFSGRQFSNSRSEMNVSTLELGDSALYLCASSPAGREAFFGQGTRLTVV.

The chain carries TRBV6-5 and TRBJ1-2; no reliable D call. Trimming took 6 bases from V and 4 from J, leaving 12 bases between them. Looked up from germline, CDR1 is MNHEY and CDR2 is SVGAGI. The CDR3 runs 13 residues. The CDR3 protein is CASSPGGLYGYTF. As DNA, the CDR3 is TGTGCCAGCAGCCCAGGAGGGCTCTATGGCTACACCTTC.

This clone has only one observation. V and J are TRBV9 and TRBJ2-1; tentative D call: TRBD2 (7 bases). The germline V gene has CDR1 SGDLS and CDR2 YYNGEE. Trimming cost V 6 bases and J 0 bases, with 16 bases left between them. The CDR3 has 16 residues. CDR3 region: CASTNGGGSSYNEQFF. The DNA of the CDR3 is TGTGCCAGCACCAACGGGGGCGGGAGCTCCTACAATGAGCAGTTCTTC.

This chain uses TRBV5-1 with TRBJ2-3, with 10 bases that match TRBD2. CDR3 length equals 17 residues. Germline lookup yields CDR1 SGHRS and CDR2 YFSETQ. V was pared by 3 bases and J by 2 bases, with 9 bases of the junction left unmatched. The CDR3 nucleotides read TGCGCCAGCAGCTGGCTACTAGCGGGACGAAACACAGATACGCAGTATTTT. This codes for CASSWLLAGRNTDTQYF.